The clone carrying this T cell receptor beta chain was counted only a few times. Its antigen is not identified. The data are from a study of T cell responses to AZD1222 COVID-19 vaccine. The ends lost 6 bases at V and 8 bases at J; junction bases unmatched: 9. Germline loops: CDR1 LGHDT, CDR2 YNNKEL (reference sequence). CDR3 length: 14 amino acids. TCRdb's copy holds only in-frame clones and misses some; the assay was immunoSEQ multiplex PCR. The profile covers about 4,600 clones, with approximately 90% appearing a single time and around 4.9% taken by the ten largest. General study findings and limits: Among the donors, most were white British and more were female, and clonal diversity was possibly underestimated.

The input for sequencing was peripheral blood, taken 28 days after the second AZD1222 dose. The chain employs TRBV3-1 (or the pseudogene TRBV3-2) and TRBJ1-5; 8 nucleotides match TRBD1. The TCR sequence derives from an adult who received the AZD1222 COVID-19 vaccine. CDR3 loop: CASRPNRGKKPQHF. The CDR3 DNA reads TGTGCCAGCAGACCTAACAGGGGGAAAAAGCCCCAGCATTTT.